A selection of T cell receptor beta chains follows, all from one sample in a study of T cells expressing NK-cell markers. TCRdb re-called the 5' RACE reads and gives one entry per CDR3 protein, without DNA. This specimen shows 300,000 to 450,000 distinct CDR3 sequences; the ten leading clones hold roughly 5.2%. Material: blood T cells: a sorted CD56 or NKG2C T cell subset, CD4+ or CD8+ T cells, or bulk PBMC T cells (not recorded which). These receptors were collected from a man between 18 and 69 years old in good health. Each CDR3 is given with its conserved first and last residue.

>TRBJ1-5|TRBV28
CASSRQNNQPQHF
>TRBJ2-1|TRBV20-1
CSARGTPGLPQPLQFF
>TRBJ2-7|TRBV5-1
CASSLGTGGAYEQYF
>TRBJ2-3|TRBV7-2
CASSLVAVSGTDTQYF
>TRBJ2-7|TRBV3-1
CASSRRDRPEQYF
>TRBJ2-1|TRBV28
CASKANLNEQFF
>TRBJ2-5|TRBV29-1
CSVDGRGKETQYF
>TRBJ2-7|TRBV10-3
CAISGRSSGGANEQYF
>TRBJ2-7|TRBV6-1
CASGNTGLVRYEQYF
>TRBJ2-3|TRBV6-1
CASTPLSGGAGTDTQYF
>TRBJ2-2|TRBV7-6
CASSLLSGTSEPSGELFF
>TRBJ1-6|TRBV6-6
CASGDLRSPLHF
>TRBJ2-5|TRBV3-1
CASSQGKTSGGAQETQYF
>TRBJ1-5|TRBV3-1
CARRSTRGNQPQHF
>TRBJ2-2|TRBV5-1
CASSFGVAANTGELFF
>TRBJ2-2|TRBV7-2
CASSAGSGELFF
>TRBJ2-7|TRBV7-2
CASSLDWTVSYEQYF
>TRBJ2-3|TRBV7-6
CASRPRRSNGTDTQYF
>TRBJ1-1|TRBV2
CASRDVNRLNTEAFF
>TRBJ2-2|TRBV5-6
CASSLTALAGTGELFF
>TRBJ2-5|TRBV5-1
CASSGTGTSGEYQETQYF
>TRBJ2-2|TRBV18
CASSPQKRPAPGELFF
>TRBJ1-4|TRBV4-1
CASSRTGSTNEKLFF
>TRBJ2-5|TRBV5-4
CASSRVVGETQYF